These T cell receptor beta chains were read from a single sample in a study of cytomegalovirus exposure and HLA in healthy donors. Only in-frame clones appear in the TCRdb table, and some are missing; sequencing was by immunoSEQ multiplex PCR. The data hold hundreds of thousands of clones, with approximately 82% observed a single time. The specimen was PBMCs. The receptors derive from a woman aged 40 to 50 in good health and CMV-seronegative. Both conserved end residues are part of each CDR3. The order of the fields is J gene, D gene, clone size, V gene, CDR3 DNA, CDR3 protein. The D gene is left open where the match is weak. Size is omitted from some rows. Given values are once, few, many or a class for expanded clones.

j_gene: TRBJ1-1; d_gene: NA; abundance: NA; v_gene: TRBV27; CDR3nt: TGTGCCAGCAGTTGGAGGGACTCGTTCTCTGAAGCTTTCTTT; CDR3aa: CASSWRDSFSEAFF
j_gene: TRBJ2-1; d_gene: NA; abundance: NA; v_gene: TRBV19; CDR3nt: TGTGCCAGTAACCCAGGGAATTTGTATGAGCAGTTCTTC; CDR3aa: CASNPGNLYEQFF
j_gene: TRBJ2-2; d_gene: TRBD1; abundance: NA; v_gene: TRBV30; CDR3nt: TGTGCCTGGGGACACAGGGGGCGCGTGTCCGGGGAGCTGTTTTTT; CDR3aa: CAWGHRGRVSGELFF
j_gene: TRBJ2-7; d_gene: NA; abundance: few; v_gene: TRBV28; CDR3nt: TGTGCCAGCAGTATCTCAGGGCCCTTCTACGAGCAGTACTTC; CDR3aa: CASSISGPFYEQYF
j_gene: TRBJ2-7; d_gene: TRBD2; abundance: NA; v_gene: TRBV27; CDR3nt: TGTGCCAGCAGTCCCGGGACTAGCGGGCGGGTCGAGCAGTACTTC; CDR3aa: CASSPGTSGRVEQYF
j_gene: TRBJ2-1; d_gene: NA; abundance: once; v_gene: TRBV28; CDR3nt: TGTGCCAGCAGCCCAGCACTGGGGGGACGGTTCTTC; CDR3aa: CASSPALGGRFF
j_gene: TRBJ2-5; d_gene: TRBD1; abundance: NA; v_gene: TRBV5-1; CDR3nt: TGCGCCAGCAGCTCCGGACAGGGAAGGACCCAGTACTTC; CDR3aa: CASSSGQGRTQYF
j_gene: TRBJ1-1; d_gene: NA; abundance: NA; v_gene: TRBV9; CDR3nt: TGTGCCAGCAGCGTGAGACCTACAGGGAACACTGAAGCTTTCTTT; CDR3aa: CASSVRPTGNTEAFF
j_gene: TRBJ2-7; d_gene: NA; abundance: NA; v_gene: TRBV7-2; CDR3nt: TGTGCCAGCAGCTTATCTTCCTACGAGCAGTACTTC; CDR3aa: CASSLSSYEQYF
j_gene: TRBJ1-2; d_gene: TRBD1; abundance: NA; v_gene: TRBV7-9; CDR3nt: TGTGCCAGCAGCCCCCCGGTGGAGCAGGGGGGTGGCTACACCTTC; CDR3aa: CASSPPVEQGGGYTF
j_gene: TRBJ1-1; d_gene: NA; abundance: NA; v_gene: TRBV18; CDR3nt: TGTGCCAGCTCACCACTCGGCACTGAAGCTTTCTTT; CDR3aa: CASSPLGTEAFF
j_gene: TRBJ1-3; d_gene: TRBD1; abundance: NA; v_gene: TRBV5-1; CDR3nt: TGCGCCAGCAGGGACAGGTTAAATAACACCATATATTTT; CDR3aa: CASRDRLNNTIYF
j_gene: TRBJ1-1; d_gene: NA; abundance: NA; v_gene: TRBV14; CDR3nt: TGTGCCAGCACCCCCGGGGGGTCAGGTCGAACTGAAGCTTTCTTT; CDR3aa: CASTPGGSGRTEAFF
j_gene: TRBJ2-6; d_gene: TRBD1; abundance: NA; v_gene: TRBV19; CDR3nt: TGTGCCAGTAGGCCCGGGACAGGGGGCGCTGGGGCCAACGTCCTGACTTTC; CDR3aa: CASRPGTGGAGANVLTF
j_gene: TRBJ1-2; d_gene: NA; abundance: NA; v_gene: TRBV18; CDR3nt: TGTGCCAGCTCACCACGCGGAGGGGAGGGGTATGGCTACACCTTC; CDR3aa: CASSPRGGEGYGYTF
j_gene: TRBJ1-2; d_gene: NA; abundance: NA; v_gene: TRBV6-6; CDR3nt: TGTGCCAGCAGTTACAGGGCAGGGCGAGTTGGCTATGGCTACACCTTC; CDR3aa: CASSYRAGRVGYGYTF
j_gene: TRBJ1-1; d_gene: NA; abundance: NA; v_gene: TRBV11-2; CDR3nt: TGTGCCAGCAGCTTCGGGACTTATGCTGAAGCTTTCTTT; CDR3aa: CASSFGTYAEAFF
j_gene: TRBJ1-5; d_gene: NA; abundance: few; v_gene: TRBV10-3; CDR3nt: TGTGCCATCAGTGACAGGGACAATCAGCCCCAGCATTTT; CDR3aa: CAISDRDNQPQHF
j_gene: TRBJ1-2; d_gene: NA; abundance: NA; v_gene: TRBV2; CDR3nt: TGTGCCAGCACGCTTGAGGGGGTGGGCGGCTACACCTTC; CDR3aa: CASTLEGVGGYTF